Detailed here is one T cell receptor (beta chain). The antigen remains undetermined. Cultured CD4+ T cell DNA was sequenced using the Oncomine TCR Beta short-read assay. MiXCR, run by TCRdb on the PCR reads, gives a single entry per CDR3 protein. The top ten clones hold more than 8.5% of a sample with 20,000 to 25,000 distinct CDR3 sequences, approximately 51% of them seen once. This CDR3 contains 17 residues. Trimming removed 1 base from V and 10 bases from J, with 20 bases in between. Germline V gene sequence: CDR1 SGHVS, CDR2 FQNEAQ. The source of the sample is a study of vaccination and CD4 T cells after COVID-19. Sample treatment: roughly 10-day PBMC culture with coronavirus spike peptide pools or control peptides (ViraFEST assay). For ViraFEST, peptide pools expanded antigen-specific T cells, after which the TCRs were sequenced. At days 3 and 7, half the medium was exchanged for fresh IL-2 medium. With 10 to 11 days of culture completed, CD4+ T cells were isolated by negative selection.

Source material: CD4+ T cells from blood, cultured in vitro. V is TRBV7-8 and J is TRBJ1-6, with a possible D match to TRBD1 (5 bases). The receptor was isolated from a human donor who had recovered from COVID-19. The DNA of the CDR3 is TGTGCCAGCAGCTTAGTGAGAGAATTTGAGGGGCCATCACCCCTCCACTTT. Translation: CASSLVREFEGPSPLHF.